These T cell receptor beta chains were read from a single sample in a study of human T cells and chemical hapten exposure. TCRdb re-called the reads through MiXCR, storing one row per CDR3 protein. The sample gives about 120,000 distinct CDR3 sequences, around 9% of which show up once; over 1.1% is in the top ten. What was sequenced was whole blood. These receptors were obtained from a human donor in good health. Some clones in this sample may be carry-over from other donors' samples. Both conserved end residues are part of each CDR3.

j_call v_call cdr3_aa
TRBJ2-7 TRBV20-1 CSAGTSEVSYEQYF
TRBJ2-1 TRBV12-3/TRBV12-4 CASRLRGTAYNEQFF
TRBJ2-7 TRBV29-1 CSALPGQGDYGEQYF
TRBJ1-4 TRBV7-3 CASSSALGEKLFF
TRBJ1-6 TRBV27 CASSTRTGPSSYNSPLHF
TRBJ1-2 TRBV28 CASSTYVRALYGYTF
TRBJ1-1 TRBV29-1 CSGRPGGWGTEAFF
TRBJ1-2 TRBV10-3 CAISERAWGYTF
TRBJ2-1 TRBV6-6 CASRPGPFGNEQFF
TRBJ2-2 TRBV5-1 CASSLVSGANTGELFF
TRBJ1-4 TRBV20-1 CSAGDSLGGEKLFF
TRBJ1-2 TRBV27 CASSSGGYFDGYTF
TRBJ2-1 TRBV2 CASRRDGNNEQFF
TRBJ2-7 TRBV12-3/TRBV12-4 CASSLQETYEQYF